Given below is one T cell receptor beta chain in context. Antigen: not known. V lost 4 bases, J lost 0 bases, and 12 bases stayed unmatched. The CDR3 is 19 amino acids. The germline CDR1 and CDR2 sequences are SGHNT and YYREEE (reference sequence). The data stem from a study of cytomegalovirus exposure and HLA in healthy donors. Findings and caveats of the study: The classifier reportedly diagnosed cytomegalovirus status with high specificity and sensitivity. Most CMV-associated TCR beta chains were later found to appear HLA-restricted.

Primers: 60 Vbeta forward and 13 Jbeta reverse. Libraries were prepared by immunoSEQ multiplex PCR; TCRdb keeps only in-frame clonotypes and omits some of them. This sample has around 120,000 clones, with about 80% found just once. The sequencing sample was made of PBMCs. The sequence was obtained from a female donor in good health and CMV-seropositive. This chain joins TRBV5-4 and TRBJ2-3; TRBD2 matches at 12 bases. CDR3 in amino acids: CASSLDVGLAGTSTDTQYF. For the CDR3, the DNA is TGTGCCAGCAGCCTTGATGTCGGACTAGCGGGGACAAGCACAGATACGCAGTATTTT.